The following is a T cell receptor (beta chain) sequence with its context. Germline assignment: CDR1 LGHNA and CDR2 YNFKEQ. With 3 bases removed from V and 3 bases from J, the gap between germline ends came to 11 bases. The CDR3 runs to 15 residues. The data are from a study of blood T cell repertoires in COVID-19. Background on the study: Italy, Spain and the United States were the sources of the convalescent and acute COVID-19 samples.

Per the original methods: Estimation of nucleated cell counts was performed using reference gene primer amplification. Produced via immunoSEQ multiplex PCR; TCRdb's table is partial and in-frame only. The DNA gave D and trimming, while V, J and clone size come from that table. Of approximately 77,000 clones in the sample, roughly 85% are singletons; the top ten hold roughly 8.9%. Seattle participants joined during active infection and were tracked over time. The sequence was collected from a man over 45 with COVID-19, enrolled during active disease. V and J are TRBV4-2 and TRBJ2-2; D perhaps matches TRBD2 (6 bases). The specimen sequenced was peripheral blood. Here the CDR3 reads CASSQGDLHTGELFF. DNA of the CDR3: TGTGCCAGCAGCCAGGGGGACTTACACACCGGGGAGCTGTTTTTT.